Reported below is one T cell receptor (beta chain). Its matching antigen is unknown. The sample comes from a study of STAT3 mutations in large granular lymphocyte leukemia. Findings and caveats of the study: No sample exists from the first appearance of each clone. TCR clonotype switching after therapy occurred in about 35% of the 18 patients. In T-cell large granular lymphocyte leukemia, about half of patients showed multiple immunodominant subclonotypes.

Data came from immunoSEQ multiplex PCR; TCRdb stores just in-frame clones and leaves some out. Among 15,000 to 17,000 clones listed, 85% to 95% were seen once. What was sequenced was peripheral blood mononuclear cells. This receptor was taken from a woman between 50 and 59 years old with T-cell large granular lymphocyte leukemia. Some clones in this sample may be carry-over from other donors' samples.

CDR3 sequence: CASSLGLASGELFF. In DNA, the CDR3 is TGTGCCAGCAGCTTGGGACTAGCCTCCGGGGAGCTGTTTTTT. The chain carries TRBV5-4 and TRBJ2-2; 7 bases align to TRBD2. From germline, CDR1 is SGHNT and CDR2 YYREEE (reference sequence). With V trimmed by 0 bases and J by 6 bases, 2 bases remained unmatched. CDR3 length: 14 amino acids.